Listed below are T cell receptor beta chains from one sample, sequenced in a study of metastatic and nonmetastatic thyroid tumors. TCRdb re-called clones from the PCR reads using MiXCR. The table includes roughly 7,000 clones, about a sixth detected once. Sequencing was done on a sample of adjacent normal tissue. These receptors originate from a male donor with papillary thyroid cancer or a benign thyroid nodule (not recorded which). Some clones in this sample may be carry-over from other donors' samples. CDR3s include the opening cysteine and the closing phenylalanine or tryptophan. The order of the fields is clone size, D gene, V gene, J gene, CDR3 DNA, CDR3 protein. A D gene is named only where the DNA matches it firmly. Some rows have no size entry. The others give once, few or many, or a class for an expanded clone.

size: -
D: TRBD2
V: TRBV30
J: TRBJ2-1
DNA: TGTGCCTGGAGTACGATGGCGGGGGGGCCCGATGAGCAGTTCTTC
CDR3: CAWSTMAGGPDEQFF

size: few
D: -
V: TRBV6-1
J: TRBJ1-6
DNA: TGTGCCAGCAGGGTCGACGGGGGCGGCAATTCACCCCTCCACTTT
CDR3: CASRVDGGGNSPLHF

size: many
D: -
V: TRBV19
J: TRBJ1-2
DNA: TGTGCCAGTAGTGCTGCAGGGAGACTTTATGGCTACACCTTC
CDR3: CASSAAGRLYGYTF

size: few
D: -
V: TRBV19
J: TRBJ1-4
DNA: TGTGCCAGTAGTATTGGAAGAGATGGTGAAAAACTGTTTTTT
CDR3: CASSIGRDGEKLFF

size: few
D: TRBD1
V: TRBV10-1
J: TRBJ1-1
DNA: TGCGCCAGCAGTCGGACAGGGATAGAAGCTTTCTTT
CDR3: CASSRTGIEAFF

size: few
D: -
V: TRBV6-1
J: TRBJ2-5
DNA: TGTGCCAGCGACCCTTTGACAGCCCAAGAGACCCAGTACTTC
CDR3: CASDPLTAQETQYF

size: many
D: -
V: TRBV7-2
J: TRBJ2-3
DNA: TGTGCCAGCAGCTTGTCTTACAGAGATACGCAGTATTTT
CDR3: CASSLSYRDTQYF

size: -
D: TRBD1
V: TRBV6-1
J: TRBJ2-3
DNA: TGTGCCAGCGGAACAGGGGTTGGTTCGACAGATACGCAGTATTTT
CDR3: CASGTGVGSTDTQYF

size: few
D: -
V: TRBV6-6
J: TRBJ1-4
DNA: TGTGCCAGCAGTTACGTTCCCCAGGGATGGGTTAATGAAAAACTGTTTTTT
CDR3: CASSYVPQGWVNEKLFF

size: -
D: -
V: TRBV5-6
J: TRBJ1-2
DNA: TGTGCCAGCAGCCCCGACCGCTACGGTGGCTACACCTTC
CDR3: CASSPDRYGGYTF

size: -
D: -
V: TRBV19
J: TRBJ1-4
DNA: TGTGCCAGTAGCATTGACGGGGTTAGTGAAAAACTGTTTTTT
CDR3: CASSIDGVSEKLFF

size: few
D: -
V: TRBV6-4
J: TRBJ1-2
DNA: TGTGCCAGCAGTGGTAGAGACAGGCCAACTAACTATGGCTACACCTTC
CDR3: CASSGRDRPTNYGYTF

size: few
D: TRBD1
V: TRBV30
J: TRBJ1-2
DNA: TGTGCCTGGAGGGGACAGGGAAACTATGGCTACACCTTC
CDR3: CAWRGQGNYGYTF

size: few
D: -
V: TRBV7-9
J: TRBJ1-2
DNA: TGTGCCAGCAGCTTAGAGGGTGCCAGGGGTAATGGCTACACCTTC
CDR3: CASSLEGARGNGYTF

size: few
D: TRBD1
V: TRBV2
J: TRBJ1-2
DNA: TGTGCCAGCAGGTTAAACAGGGGGTTCGGCTACACCTTC
CDR3: CASRLNRGFGYTF

size: -
D: -
V: TRBV6-4
J: TRBJ1-1
DNA: TGTGCCAGCACACTAACCTGTGGCACTGAAGCTTTCTTT
CDR3: CASTLTCGTEAFF

size: few
D: TRBD1
V: TRBV10-1
J: TRBJ1-5
DNA: TGCGCCAGCAGTGAGACGGGACAGGGGGGAGGTCAGCCCCAGCATTTT
CDR3: CASSETGQGGGQPQHF

size: few
D: -
V: TRBV6-1
J: TRBJ1-3
DNA: TGTGCCAGCAGCCTCAGACTTATCTCTGGAAACACCATATATTTT
CDR3: CASSLRLISGNTIYF

size: many
D: -
V: TRBV6-1
J: TRBJ1-6
DNA: TGTGCCAGCAGTGAAGCGGGCAGGGCAAATTCACCCCTCCACTTT
CDR3: CASSEAGRANSPLHF

size: many
D: -
V: TRBV9
J: TRBJ2-2
DNA: TGTGCCAGCAGGGCTAGTGACGGGGAGCTGTTTTTT
CDR3: CASRASDGELFF

size: few
D: -
V: TRBV28
J: TRBJ2-2
DNA: TGTGCCAGCAGCCGAGGTGGCACCGGGGAGCTGTTTTTT
CDR3: CASSRGGTGELFF

size: medium-sized
D: TRBD1
V: TRBV10-3
J: TRBJ1-2
DNA: TGTGCCATCAGTGAAGGGAGGGACAGGGTCTATGGCTACACCTTC
CDR3: CAISEGRDRVYGYTF

size: -
D: -
V: TRBV6-1
J: TRBJ1-2
DNA: TGTGCCAGCAGCGAGGAGGGTTATGGCTACACCTTC
CDR3: CASSEEGYGYTF

size: -
D: -
V: TRBV9
J: TRBJ2-1
DNA: TGTGCCAGCAGCCCCTATGCTGGGGCCTCCTACAATGAGCAGTTCTTC
CDR3: CASSPYAGASYNEQFF

size: few
D: -
V: TRBV20-1
J: TRBJ1-2
DNA: TGCAGTGCTAGAGTTTCAGAGCGGTCGCGTGGCTACACCTTC
CDR3: CSARVSERSRGYTF

size: -
D: -
V: TRBV2
J: TRBJ1-2
DNA: TGTGCCAGCGACGGAGGCCCGGGGGCCAGTTACTATGGCTACACCTTC
CDR3: CASDGGPGASYYGYTF

size: few
D: -
V: TRBV7-8
J: TRBJ2-3
DNA: TGTGCCAGCAGCTTTGCGGGCCCAGCCGATACGCAGTATTTT
CDR3: CASSFAGPADTQYF

size: many
D: TRBD2
V: TRBV27
J: TRBJ2-1
DNA: TGTGCCAGCAGTTTGACTAGCGGGACTTACAATGAGCAGTTCTTC
CDR3: CASSLTSGTYNEQFF

size: -
D: -
V: TRBV6-4
J: TRBJ1-1
DNA: TGTGCCAGCAGTGCAACCCACGGCAGGGGTGGGAACACTGAAGCTTTCTTT
CDR3: CASSATHGRGGNTEAFF

size: few
D: -
V: TRBV10-1
J: TRBJ2-3
DNA: TGCGCCAGCAGTTCGGGGTCGGGGTGGACAGATACGCAGTATTTT
CDR3: CASSSGSGWTDTQYF

size: medium-sized
D: -
V: TRBV6-5
J: TRBJ2-7
DNA: TGTGCCAGCAGTTACGAAATTGGCAGGTCCTACGAGCAGTACTTC
CDR3: CASSYEIGRSYEQYF

size: -
D: -
V: TRBV5-1
J: TRBJ2-2
DNA: TGCGCCAGCAACCAGGGGCGGGACACCGGGGAGCTGTTTTTT
CDR3: CASNQGRDTGELFF

size: many
D: -
V: TRBV4-2
J: TRBJ1-1
DNA: TGTGCCAGCAGCCAGGGAAGACCCATGAACACTGAAGCTTTCTTT
CDR3: CASSQGRPMNTEAFF

size: few
D: TRBD2
V: TRBV2
J: TRBJ2-1
DNA: TGTGCCAGCAGTAGACTAGCGGGAGCCTACAATGAGCAGTTCTTC
CDR3: CASSRLAGAYNEQFF

size: large
D: -
V: TRBV6-2/TRBV6-3
J: TRBJ2-7
DNA: TGTGCCAGCAGTTATGTTGGGTCTACCTACGAGCAGTACTTC
CDR3: CASSYVGSTYEQYF

size: -
D: -
V: TRBV3-1
J: TRBJ1-2
DNA: TGTGCCAGCAGCTCAGAGGGGACGACCACAGGCTATGGCTACACCTTC
CDR3: CASSSEGTTTGYGYTF

size: -
D: -
V: TRBV11-2
J: TRBJ1-1
DNA: TGTGCCAGCAGCTTCGGTCCTCCCGGTTTGGGCACTGAAGCTTTCTTT
CDR3: CASSFGPPGLGTEAFF